These 19 T cell receptor beta chains came from one sample sequenced in a study of metastatic and nonmetastatic thyroid tumors. Using MiXCR, TCRdb reanalyzed the PCR reads. This table holds approximately 20,000 clones, 15% to 18% found once. No patient had received any treatment before thyroid surgery. The sequenced sample was blood. The source is a female donor with papillary thyroid cancer or a benign thyroid nodule (not recorded which). Some clones in this sample may be carry-over from other donors' samples.

This clone was seen ten or more times. The rearrangement joins TRBV20-1 to TRBJ1-2; D gene uncertain. There are 13 residues in the CDR3. V lost 3 bases and J 3 bases, leaving 11 bases between the germline ends. The germline CDR1 and CDR2 sequences are DFQATT and SNEGSKA (reference sequence). This CDR3 reads CSASRGLDYGYTF. CDR3 in DNA: TGCAGTGCTAGTCGGGGTCTAGACTATGGCTACACCTTC.

This clone occurred many times. The chain couples TRBV28 to TRBJ2-1; tentatively, D is TRBD2 (6 bases). V was clipped by 1 base and J by 1 base, with 11 bases between them. CDR3 length equals 16 residues. CDR1 and CDR2 (germline): MDHEN, SYDVKM. The CDR3 protein is CASSLYDGGSYNEQFF. CDR3 sequence (DNA): TGTGCCAGCAGTTTATATGACGGGGGTTCCTACAATGAGCAGTTCTTC.

This clone is classed as medium-sized. In nucleotides, the CDR3 is TGTGCCAGCAGCCAACCCCATGACAGAACTGGAAACACCATATATTTT. Its translation: CASSQPHDRTGNTIYF. V is TRBV9 and J is TRBJ1-3, with D possibly TRBD1 on 5 matching bases. The V gene lost 4 bases and the J gene lost 2 bases, with 16 bases spanning the gap. Germline values: CDR1 SGDLS, CDR2 YYNGEE. The CDR3 spans 16 residues.

This clone was counted at least ten times. The chain employs TRBV11-1 and TRBJ1-6; 9 nucleotides align to TRBD1. Germline CDR1 SGHAT, CDR2 FQDESV (reference sequence). The V segment lost 3 bases and the J segment 9 bases; nucleotides outside the gene matches: 6. CDR3 size: 15 residues. This CDR3 reads CASSLGTGILSPLHF. The CDR3 region has the DNA TGTGCCAGCAGCTTGGGGACAGGGATACTTTCACCCCTCCACTTT.

This clone is termed medium-sized. The chain couples TRBV6-2 or TRBV6-3 to TRBJ2-1, with a tentative D call TRBD2 (5 bases). The CDR3 has 15 residues. Germline V CDR1 and CDR2: MNHEY, SVGEGT. The V and J ends lost 3 bases and 4 bases respectively, with 13 bases between them. DNA for the CDR3: TGTGCCAGCAGTTATTCGGAGAGCGGATACAATGAGCAGTTCTTC. Its protein is CASSYSESGYNEQFF.

In its sample, this clone was seen many times. This chain connects TRBV7-3 to TRBJ1-1; 8 bases match TRBD1. Germline CDR1 and CDR2: SGHTA and FQGTGA. J gave up 5 bases and V 5 bases, and 10 bases lay outside the gene matches. This CDR3 has 15 residues. The CDR3 loop reads CASSPGGRGLTEAFF. CDR3 nucleotides: TGTGCCAGCAGCCCCGGGGGCAGGGGGCTTACTGAAGCTTTCTTT.

This clone was counted between two and nine times. The chain's CDR3 is CSVGRGVTDTQYF. The CDR3, as DNA: TGCAGCGTTGGACGTGGTGTCACAGATACGCAGTATTTT. The chain joins TRBV29-1 to TRBJ2-3; D is unresolved. Germline loops: CDR1 SQVTM, CDR2 ANQGSEA. CDR3 length: 13 residues. Deletions cut 4 bases from V and 2 bases from J, with 10 bases between.

The sample holds many counts of this clone. This chain links TRBV28 with TRBJ2-1; TRBD1 matches at 8 bases. The CDR3 is made up of 16 amino acids. J gave up 7 bases and V 6 bases, and 14 bases lay outside the gene matches. CDR1 MDHEN and CDR2 SYDVKM come from the germline V gene. The CDR3 nucleotides are TGTGCCAGCAGCTTCGGACAGGGAAGGGTTTTTAATGAGCAGTTCTTC. As protein: CASSFGQGRVFNEQFF.

The V and J genes are TRBV7-8 and TRBJ1-1; maybe TRBD1 (5 bases). Germline V gene lookup returns CDR1 SGHVS and CDR2 FQNEAQ. V lost 5 bases, J lost 2 bases, and 12 bases lay in between. The CDR3 covers 14 residues. CDR3 amino acids: CASSKVGENTEAFF. The CDR3 region has the DNA TGTGCCAGCAGCAAAGTAGGGGAAAACACTGAAGCTTTCTTT.

The chain joins TRBV11-1 to TRBJ1-5; D perhaps matches TRBD1 (6 bases). This CDR3 is built from 14 residues. V lost 8 bases and J 7 bases, leaving 18 bases between the germline ends. Germline CDR1 SGHAT, CDR2 FQDESV (reference sequence). The CDR3 DNA reads TGTGCCAGCGGGGACACGGTGCCGGGACAGCCCCAGCATTTT. Translating it yields CASGDTVPGQPQHF.

In this sample, this clone turned up many times. The V gene is TRBV24-1, the J gene TRBJ2-1, with TRBD2 matching 7 bases. Germline CDR1 KGHDR, CDR2 SFDVKD. J was trimmed by 1 base and V by 4 bases; bases with no gene match: 6. This CDR3 is 16 amino acids long. Written as DNA, the CDR3 is TGTGCCACCAGTGACCTTGGGGGGGGATCCTACAATGAGCAGTTCTTC. This translates into CATSDLGGGSYNEQFF.

The table lists this clone with many counts. This rearrangement joins TRBV7-7 to TRBJ2-1, with TRBD2 matching 9 bases. The CDR3 runs 16 residues. Looked up from germline, CDR1 is SSHAT and CDR2 is FNYEAQ (reference sequence). Germline trimming cut 6 bases from V and 7 bases from J; bases unmatched to any gene: 13. The CDR3 DNA is TGTGCCAGCAGTCCTATGTTCGCGGGGGGGCAGAATGAGCAGTTCTTC. Its translation is CASSPMFAGGQNEQFF. Supplemented by reference TRBV7-7 and TRBJ2-1, the full variable domain reads GAGVSQSPRYKVTKRGQDVTLRCDPISSHATLYWYQQALGQGPEFLTYFNYEAQPDKSGLPSDRFSAERPEGSISTLTIQRTEQRDSAMYRCASSPMFAGGQNEQFFGPGTRLTVL.

This clone was observed at least ten times. The CDR3 sequence is CASGGDRVLNTEAFF. The CDR3 region has the DNA TGTGCCAGCGGGGGGGACAGGGTTTTGAACACTGAAGCTTTCTTT. This sequence joins TRBV12-3 or TRBV12-4 and TRBJ1-1; TRBD1 aligns across 9 bases. This CDR3 is 15 amino acids long. V shed 8 bases, J shed 0 bases, and the junction held 7 bases outside the gene matches.

In its sample, this clone was seen many times. The CDR3 sequence is CATSDDDRPSSYNSPLHF. CDR3 bases: TGTGCCACCAGTGATGACGACAGGCCTAGCTCCTATAATTCACCCCTCCACTTT. The chain employs TRBV24-1 and TRBJ1-6; tentatively, D is TRBD1 (6 bases). This CDR3 has 18 residues. The V end was cut by 3 bases, the J end by 0 bases, with 14 bases between. CDR1 is KGHDR and CDR2 is SFDVKD in the germline V gene.

The chain has TRBV7-3 and TRBJ1-2; D is undetermined. The CDR3 consists of 16 residues. V dropped 5 bases and J dropped 1 base, with 17 bases sitting between them. Germline V gene sequence: CDR1 SGHTA, CDR2 FQGTGA. CDR3 region: CASSPPRVAFNYGYTF. The CDR3 DNA reads TGTGCCAGCAGCCCCCCCCGGGTCGCCTTTAACTATGGCTACACCTTC.

The rearrangement joins TRBV2 to TRBJ2-7, with 11 bases fitting TRBD2. The CDR3 length is 15 residues. Per the germline V gene, CDR1 is SNHLY and CDR2 is FYNNEI. V shed 6 bases and J 6 bases; nucleotides not matched to a gene: 10. CDR3 in DNA: TGTGCCAGCAGCTCGGGACTAGCGGTGGGGGGCGAGCAGTACTTC. Its translation: CASSSGLAVGGEQYF.

The CDR3 here is CASSPNRPGTGGEQYF. CDR3 DNA: TGTGCCAGCAGCCCCAACCGGCCAGGGACAGGAGGGGAGCAGTACTTC. V usage is TRBV6-2 or TRBV6-3 and J usage is TRBJ2-7; 8 bases align to TRBD1. The CDR3 sequence is 16 residues long. Losses at the gene ends were 6 bases for V and 7 bases for J; bases not matched to a gene: 17. The germline V gene has CDR1 MNHEY and CDR2 SVGEGT.

This clone has more than one count but fewer than ten. V is TRBV20-1 and J is TRBJ2-1; 10 bases fit TRBD2. V shed 7 bases, J shed 0 bases, and the junction held 15 bases outside the gene matches. The CDR3 sequence is 18 residues long. Germline CDR1 and CDR2: DFQATT and SNEGSKA (reference sequence). DNA for the CDR3: TGCAGTGTTAAAGGACTAGCGGATAATTTAATCTCCTACAATGAGCAGTTCTTC. This encodes CSVKGLADNLISYNEQFF.

This clone was found a few times. Being one base from a much bigger clone, this may be a read error. The V gene is TRBV28, the J gene TRBJ2-7, with D unclear. CDR1 MDHEN and CDR2 SYDVKM come from the germline V gene. This CDR3 comprises 12 residues. The V gene lost 6 bases and the J gene lost 3 bases, with 9 bases spanning the gap. The CDR3 nucleotides read TGTGCCAGCAGCGAAGAGGACTACGAGCAGTACTTC. This encodes CASSEEDYEQYF.